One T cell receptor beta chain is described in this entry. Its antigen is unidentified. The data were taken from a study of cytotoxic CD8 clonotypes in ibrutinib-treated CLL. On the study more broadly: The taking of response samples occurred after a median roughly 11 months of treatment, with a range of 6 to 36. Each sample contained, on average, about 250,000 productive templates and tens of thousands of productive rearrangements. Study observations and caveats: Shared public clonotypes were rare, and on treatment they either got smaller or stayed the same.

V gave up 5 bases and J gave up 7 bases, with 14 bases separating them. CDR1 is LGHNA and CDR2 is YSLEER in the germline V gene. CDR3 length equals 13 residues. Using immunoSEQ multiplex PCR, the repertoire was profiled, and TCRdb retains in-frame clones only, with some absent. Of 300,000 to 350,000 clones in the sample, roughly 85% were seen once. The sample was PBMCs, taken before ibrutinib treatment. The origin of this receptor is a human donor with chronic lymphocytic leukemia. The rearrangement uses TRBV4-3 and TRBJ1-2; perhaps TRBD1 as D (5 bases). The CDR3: CASSKGHRGGYTF. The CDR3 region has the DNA TGCGCCAGCAGCAAAGGACACCGAGGTGGCTACACCTTC.